The clone carrying this TCR beta chain was observed once. Its antigen is undetermined. V lost 0 bases to trimming and J lost 4 bases, with 14 bases between them. Germline lookup yields CDR1 MNHNY and CDR2 SVGAGI (reference sequence). There are 16 residues in the CDR3. The data stem from a study of OX40 agonist ivuxolimab in advanced cancers. The wider study: A history of anti-PD-1, anti-PD-L1 or anti-CTLA-4 therapy was acceptable, and 30% to 45% had some. One hepatocellular carcinoma and a couple of cutaneous melanoma patients partially responded. Study outcomes and limitations: Low clonal expansion, among the lowest seen, marked partial responders at 0.1-3.0 mg/kg. In CD8+ T cells, expanded clones were on average more numerous than in CD4+.

Generated by immunoSEQ multiplex PCR, the TCRdb table keeps only in-frame clones and is missing some. The sample comprises fewer than 80,000 clones, about 88% of which are singletons, and roughly 1.1% rests with the top ten. The material was CD4+ or CD8+ T cells sorted from blood, obtained in a trial of the OX40 agonist ivuxolimab. This rearrangement joins TRBV6-6 to TRBJ2-3, with D perhaps matching TRBD2 (7 bases). The sequence was collected from an adult with an advanced solid tumor such as melanoma, head and neck, liver or kidney cancer. The DNA of the CDR3 is TGTGCCAGCAGTTACTCGGGGGGGCACGATGCAGATACGCAGTATTTT. Protein: CASSYSGGHDADTQYF.